This is a list of T cell receptor beta chains from one sample in a study of molecular identifiers for immune sequencing clone quantification. From the PCR reads, TCRdb called clonotypes with MiXCR, one entry per CDR3 protein. Seen here are around 300,000 distinct CDR3 sequences, 24% observed once, and the top ten hold about 0.74%. Material for sequencing was naive CD8+ T cells from blood, with Jurkat cell RNA spiked in. All receptors derive from a human donor in good health. Some libraries in this study had Jurkat cell RNA spiked in. The CDR3 runs from the conserved cysteine through the conserved F or W. The D gene is left open where the match is weak. Clone size is shown for a subset of rows, as once, few, many or a class of expanded clone.

clone_size j_call v_call d_call cdr3_nt cdr3_aa
NA TRBJ2-7 TRBV20-1 TRBD2 TGCAGTGCTAGAGGTGTAGCGGGAGGCTACGAGCAGTACTTC CSARGVAGGYEQYF
many TRBJ1-2 TRBV7-6 NA TGTGCCAGCAGCTTAGTAGCGGAAGGTGGCTATGGCTACACCTTC CASSLVAEGGYGYTF
many TRBJ2-7 TRBV7-9 NA TGTGCCAGCAGCTCAGGGGGGGGCCCCTACGAGCAGTACTTC CASSSGGGPYEQYF
many TRBJ2-7 TRBV6-1 NA TGTGCCAGCAGTGAACCAGGCAGTAGCTCCTACGAGCAGTACTTC CASSEPGSSSYEQYF
many TRBJ2-3 TRBV10-3 NA TGTGCCATCAGTGTATACGGGGGAGATACGCAGTATTTT CAISVYGGDTQYF
NA TRBJ2-7 TRBV5-6 NA TGTGCCAGCAGAACCGTTGGCAGCTCCTACGAGCAGTACTTC CASRTVGSSYEQYF
many TRBJ2-1 TRBV19 TRBD2 TGTGCCAGTACCGTGACTAGCGGGGTGGAGCAGTTCTTC CASTVTSGVEQFF
few TRBJ2-7 TRBV30 NA TGTGCCTGGAGTGTATGGGGTGACGAGCAGTACTTC CAWSVWGDEQYF
few TRBJ2-4 TRBV10-2 NA TGCGCCAGCAGTGAGGTTACTCTAGCCAAAAACATTCAGTACTTC CASSEVTLAKNIQYF
few TRBJ1-3 TRBV11-2 NA TGTGCCAGCAGCGCCACCAACAATCAGGACACCATATATTTT CASSATNNQDTIYF
many TRBJ1-4 TRBV7-2 TRBD1 TGTGCCAGCAGCCCCATGGCTACAGGGGTTGAAAAACTGTTTTTT CASSPMATGVEKLFF
few TRBJ2-7 TRBV23-1 TRBD2 TGCGCCAGCAGTCAATCGATGAGCGGGAGACGGGACGAGCAGTACTTC CASSQSMSGRRDEQYF
NA TRBJ2-7 TRBV6-2/TRBV6-3 TRBD2 TGTGCCAGCAGTTCTGGTCTAGCGGGGGCCTACGAGCAGTACTTC CASSSGLAGAYEQYF
many TRBJ2-3 TRBV6-5 NA TGTGCCAGCAGTTACTCGAACGATCTTACCGGGACAACAAGCCGAATGGATACGCAGTATTTT CASSYSNDLTGTTSRMDTQYF
NA TRBJ2-5 TRBV28 TRBD2 TGTGCCACCACCAGAACAGCGGGAAGGGAGACCCAGTACTTC CATTRTAGRETQYF
NA TRBJ2-7 TRBV27 TRBD2 TGTGCCAGCAGTTCCCAGCGGGGGGAACCCTACGAGCAGTACTTC CASSSQRGEPYEQYF
NA TRBJ2-3 TRBV6-5 NA TGTGTCAGCAGTCCTTTCGTCACAGATACGCAGTATTTT CVSSPFVTDTQYF
few TRBJ2-3 TRBV5-6 NA TGTGCCAGCAGCTTGGCCGGGGAGGGGGCTGTAGATACGCAGTATTTT CASSLAGEGAVDTQYF
many TRBJ2-5 TRBV12-3/TRBV12-4 TRBD1 TGTGCCAGCAGCCCGCATACAGGGGAAGAGACCCAGTACTTC CASSPHTGEETQYF
few TRBJ2-5 TRBV12-3/TRBV12-4 NA TGTGCCAGCAGCCAGACCGGGACACCAGAGACCCAGTACTTC CASSQTGTPETQYF
NA TRBJ1-4 TRBV12-3/TRBV12-4 NA TGTGCCAGCAGTATAGATGCAACTAATGAAAAACTGTTTTTT CASSIDATNEKLFF
NA TRBJ2-1 TRBV24-1 TRBD2 TGTGCCACCAGTGAGTGGACTAGCGGGAGTAGTTACAATGAGCAGTTCTTC CATSEWTSGSSYNEQFF
many TRBJ2-3 TRBV28 NA TGTGCCAGCAGTTCCGTTACCTGGCGGGCCTATTTAACTAGCACAGATACGCAGTATTTT CASSSVTWRAYLTSTDTQYF
many TRBJ2-7 TRBV29-1 NA TGCAGCCCGATCATCGGGTACGAGCAGTACTTC CSPIIGYEQYF
few TRBJ2-7 TRBV19 TRBD1 TGTGCCGGTAGCAGGACAGGGGGCGACTACGAGCAGTACTTC CAGSRTGGDYEQYF
few TRBJ1-1 TRBV24-1 TRBD1 TGTGCCACAGAGGGCCAGGACAGGGGATGGACTGAAGCTTTCTTT CATEGQDRGWTEAFF
few TRBJ2-4 TRBV4-1 TRBD1 TGCGCCGGCAGCCACCGGGACAGGGGGCTTATCAGCTCTCCAGACATTCAGTACTTC CAGSHRDRGLISSPDIQYF
many TRBJ2-7 TRBV4-1 NA TGCGCCAGCAGCCAAGATCCCGGTGCCTTAAGGGAGCAGTACTTC CASSQDPGALREQYF
many TRBJ2-2 TRBV28 TRBD2 TGTGCCAGCAGACCTCAACTGTGGACTAGCGGGAGGTCCGGGGAGCTGTTTTTT CASRPQLWTSGRSGELFF
many TRBJ2-3 TRBV6-5 NA TGTGCCAGCAGTTTCAGGGAGGTCACAGATACGCAGTATTTT CASSFREVTDTQYF
few TRBJ2-2 TRBV7-9 TRBD1 TGTGCCAGCAGCTTTAGCCAGGGGGCAACCGGGGAGCTGTTTTTT CASSFSQGATGELFF